Listed below are T cell receptor beta chains from one sample, sequenced in a study of T cell responses to AZD1222 COVID-19 vaccine. Clones were read by immunoSEQ multiplex PCR, and TCRdb kept only the in-frame ones, dropping some. The sample has around 120,000 clones, 92% seen once. The source was peripheral blood, collected 28 days after the second AZD1222 dose. The receptor set was obtained from an adult who received the AZD1222 COVID-19 vaccine. The CDR3 runs from the conserved cysteine through the conserved F or W. The order of the fields is J gene, D gene, V gene, clone size, CDR3 protein, CDR3 DNA. A D gene is named only where the DNA matches it firmly. Size values are once, few and many counts, or a class for expanded clones, and some rows have none.

>TRBJ1-2|.|TRBV25-1|.
CASRVGGVGYTF
TGTGCCAGCAGGGTCGGCGGGGTTGGCTACACCTTC
>TRBJ2-1|.|TRBV28|.
CASSFDDGNEQFF
TGTGCCAGCAGTTTTGATGACGGTAATGAGCAGTTCTTC
>TRBJ1-1|.|TRBV28|.
CASSLHTGANTEAFF
TGTGCCAGCAGTTTACATACCGGGGCGAACACTGAAGCTTTCTTT
>TRBJ2-1|.|TRBV3-1/TRBV3-2|.
CASSLNGGPGEQFF
TGTGCCAGCAGCCTAAACGGGGGGCCGGGTGAGCAGTTCTTC
>TRBJ2-7|.|TRBV4-2|.
CASSQGVVYEQYF
TGTGCCAGCAGCCAAGGAGTAGTTTACGAGCAGTACTTC
>TRBJ1-4|.|TRBV6-5|.
CASSYRVSEKLFF
TGTGCCAGCAGTTACAGGGTCAGCGAAAAACTGTTTTTT
>TRBJ2-7|.|TRBV19|.
CASSAQAIGDEQYF
TGTGCCAGTAGTGCGCAGGCGATTGGTGACGAGCAGTACTTC
>TRBJ2-1|.|TRBV7-6|.
CASSYDMNNEQFF
TGTGCCAGCAGCTATGATATGAACAATGAGCAGTTCTTC
>TRBJ1-5|.|TRBV4-1|.
CASSQEPVTGYQPQHF
TGCGCCAGCAGCCAAGAGCCCGTGACAGGATATCAGCCCCAGCATTTT
>TRBJ2-1|.|TRBV5-1|.
CASSLGAGLGLFEQFF
TGCGCCAGCAGCTTGGGGGCCGGATTAGGTTTGTTTGAGCAGTTCTTC
>TRBJ1-5|.|TRBV19|.
CASSNPGTGAEGPQHF
TGTGCCAGTAGTAACCCAGGGACCGGGGCTGAGGGGCCCCAGCATTTT
>TRBJ1-2|.|TRBV27|.
CASRIRREPNYGYTF
TGTGCCAGCAGAATTCGGAGGGAGCCTAACTATGGCTACACCTTC
>TRBJ1-2|TRBD1|TRBV7-6|.
CASSLGGDGYTF
TGTGCCAGCAGCCTAGGGGGCGATGGCTACACCTTC
>TRBJ2-1|TRBD2|TRBV13|.
CASSSAGGPLNAEQFF
TGTGCCAGCAGCTCAGCGGGGGGGCCTCTTAATGCGGAGCAGTTCTTC
>TRBJ1-5|.|TRBV25-1|.
CARKGPRRIQAGQPQHF
TGTGCCAGGAAGGGGCCCCGGCGGATCCAAGCGGGGCAGCCCCAGCATTTT
>TRBJ1-5|.|TRBV19|.
CASSIRLGAGSNQPQHF
TGTGCCAGTAGTATAAGGCTGGGGGCAGGCTCCAATCAGCCCCAGCATTTT
>TRBJ1-6|TRBD1|TRBV7-9|.
CASSPTGGRISPLHF
TGTGCCAGCAGCCCAACAGGGGGCCGAATTTCACCCCTCCACTTT
>TRBJ2-7|.|TRBV3-1/TRBV3-2|.
CASSRQSTLGVRYEQYF
TGTGCCAGCAGCCGACAAAGTACCCTAGGGGTTCGCTACGAGCAGTACTTC
>TRBJ1-2|.|TRBV7-9|.
CASSLEGGYGYTF
TGTGCCAGCAGCTTAGAGGGGGGATATGGCTACACCTTC
>TRBJ1-5|.|TRBV18|.
CASSVGPSYFSNQPQHF
TGTGCCAGCTCAGTGGGACCCTCATACTTCAGCAATCAGCCCCAGCATTTT
>TRBJ2-5|TRBD1|TRBV23-1|.
CASSQSIVTGVKPETQYF
TGCGCCAGCAGTCAATCAATTGTAACAGGGGTAAAACCAGAGACCCAGTACTTC
>TRBJ1-2|.|TRBV19|.
CASSTTPAGSYGYTF
TGTGCCAGTAGTACCACTCCCGCCGGCAGCTATGGCTACACCTTC
>TRBJ2-7|.|TRBV6-5|.
CASSFWFREHYEQYF
TGTGCCAGCAGTTTTTGGTTCCGAGAACACTACGAGCAGTACTTC
>TRBJ1-2|.|TRBV4-1|.
CASSQDSGGYGYTF
TGCGCCAGCAGCCAAGATAGTGGGGGATATGGCTACACCTTC
>TRBJ1-5|.|TRBV12-3/TRBV12-4|.
CASRLQDQPQHF
TGTGCCAGCAGGCTACAGGATCAGCCCCAGCATTTT
>TRBJ2-7|TRBD1|TRBV4-1|.
CASSQDPPRQGSYEQYF
TGCGCCAGCAGCCAAGATCCCCCTCGACAGGGGTCCTACGAGCAGTACTTC
>TRBJ2-1|TRBD2|TRBV4-2|.
CASSRSGGSDNEQFF
TGTGCCAGCAGCCGCAGCGGGGGTAGCGACAATGAGCAGTTCTTC
>TRBJ1-3|.|TRBV5-1|.
CASSETGGNTIYF
TGCGCCAGCAGCGAGACAGGTGGAAACACCATATATTTT
>TRBJ2-7|TRBD1|TRBV11-2|.
CASSLRPGTGILYEQYF
TGTGCCAGCAGCTTGCGTCCCGGGACAGGGATCCTCTACGAGCAGTACTTC
>TRBJ1-2|TRBD1|TRBV6-4|.
CASKGDREYGYTF
TGTGCCAGCAAAGGGGACAGGGAGTATGGCTACACCTTC
>TRBJ2-3|.|TRBV6-4|.
CASSDGDNTDTQYF
TGTGCCAGCAGTGACGGCGATAACACAGATACGCAGTATTTT
>TRBJ2-7|TRBD1|TRBV11-2|.
CASSLVQGAGEQYF
TGTGCCAGCAGCTTAGTACAGGGGGCGGGCGAGCAGTACTTC
>TRBJ1-2|.|TRBV27|.
CASSLSQSIRGYTF
TGTGCCAGCAGTCTTTCGCAGAGCATTCGGGGCTACACCTTC
>TRBJ2-2|TRBD1|TRBV6-5|.
CASSYSSVRGIGELFF
TGTGCCAGCAGTTACTCGAGTGTCAGGGGGATCGGGGAGCTGTTTTTT
>TRBJ2-5|.|TRBV28|once
CASSFRGGSETQYF
TGTGCCAGCAGTTTCAGGGGGGGTTCAGAGACCCAGTACTTC
>TRBJ1-2|.|TRBV23-1|.
CAINLYGYTF
TGCGCCATTAATCTATATGGCTACACCTTC
>TRBJ1-4|TRBD1|TRBV7-9|.
CASSRQGLSEKLFF
TGTGCCAGCAGCCGACAGGGCTTAAGTGAAAAACTGTTTTTT
>TRBJ2-5|TRBD1|TRBV28|.
CASSKWTGSFQETQYF
TGTGCCAGCAGCAAGTGGACAGGAAGTTTCCAAGAGACCCAGTACTTC
>TRBJ2-5|TRBD1|TRBV7-2|.
CASSLTGGQGAKTQYF
TGTGCCAGCAGCTTGACGGGTGGGCAGGGGGCAAAGACCCAGTACTTC
>TRBJ2-7|TRBD1|TRBV5-1|.
CASSQGQLYEQYF
TGCGCCAGCAGCCAGGGACAGCTCTACGAGCAGTACTTC
>TRBJ2-1|TRBD2|TRBV5-4|.
CASSRDYYNEQFF
TGTGCCAGCAGCCGGGACTACTACAATGAGCAGTTCTTC
>TRBJ2-5|.|TRBV27|once
CASARVRAETQYF
TGTGCCAGCGCCAGGGTACGCGCAGAGACCCAGTACTTC
>TRBJ1-6|TRBD1|TRBV5-5|.
CASSLELDRLGSPLHF
TGTGCCAGCAGCTTGGAACTGGACAGGTTAGGTTCACCCCTCCACTTT
>TRBJ2-5|.|TRBV7-9|.
CASSLQGTQYF
TGTGCCAGCAGCTTACAAGGGACCCAGTACTTC
>TRBJ2-1|.|TRBV29-1|.
CSVGSNYNEQFF
TGCAGCGTTGGTAGCAACTACAATGAGCAGTTCTTC
>TRBJ2-5|TRBD1|TRBV19|.
CASSIDRGRGQETQYF
TGTGCCAGTAGTATAGATCGGGGCAGGGGGCAAGAGACCCAGTACTTC
>TRBJ1-5|TRBD1|TRBV5-1|.
CASSLGDRRNQPQHF
TGCGCCAGCAGCTTGGGGGACAGGCGAAATCAGCCCCAGCATTTT
>TRBJ1-6|.|TRBV28|.
CASSSPGLLLLHF
TGTGCCAGCAGTTCCCCGGGACTTTTGCTCCTCCACTTT
>TRBJ2-5|.|TRBV12-3/TRBV12-4|.
CASSWGIWETQYF
TGTGCCAGCAGTTGGGGGATATGGGAGACCCAGTACTTC
>TRBJ1-2|.|TRBV13|once
CASSLGHSGYGYTF
TGTGCCAGCAGCTTAGGGCACTCCGGATATGGCTACACCTTC
>TRBJ1-5|.|TRBV19|.
CASSWSGNQPQHF
TGTGCCAGTAGCTGGTCGGGGAATCAGCCCCAGCATTTT
>TRBJ1-1|.|TRBV6-5|.
CASSYKGHKNTEAFF
TGTGCCAGCAGTTACAAGGGACATAAGAACACTGAAGCTTTCTTT
>TRBJ1-2|.|TRBV28|.
CASSRSTRNYGYTF
TGTGCCAGCAGTCGGAGTACACGGAACTATGGCTACACCTTC
>TRBJ2-7|TRBD2|TRBV4-1|many
CASSQVTSGGWEQYF
TGCGCCAGCAGCCAAGTGACTAGCGGGGGATGGGAGCAGTACTTC
>TRBJ2-1|.|TRBV7-2|.
CASSITRLINVHEQFF
TGTGCCAGCAGCATAACTCGACTCATCAATGTCCATGAGCAGTTCTTC